This TCR beta chain emerged from a study of vaccination and CD4 T cells after COVID-19. This sample's treatment: approximately nine-day PBMC culture with coronavirus spike peptide pools or control peptides (ViraFEST assay). The ends were cut back, 10 bases at V and 1 base at J, with 19 bases in the middle. The germline V gene has CDR1 LNHDA and CDR2 SQIVND (reference sequence). The CDR3 consists of 15 residues. The study, taken as a whole, reports: A nonsignificant median increase from 21 to 38 SARS-CoV-2-reactive clonotypes was observed.

With regard to this clonotype: Antigen specificity is unknown.

Researchers used the Oncomine TCR Beta short-read assay to sequence DNA from cultured CD4+ T cells. MiXCR, applied by TCRdb to the PCR reads, yields one record per CDR3 protein. The table shows approximately 9,300 distinct CDR3 sequences, with roughly 34% occurring only once. This clonotype was sampled from a human donor who had recovered from COVID-19. The J gene is TRBJ1-1, the V gene TRBV19; D is possibly TRBD1 (5 bases). Sequencing input: CD4+ T cells from blood, cultured in vitro. CDR3 nucleotide sequence: TGTGCCATCCTACCCCCTGGGGGAAGGAACACTGAAGCTTTCTTT. Its protein is CAILPPGGRNTEAFF.